This section outlines one T cell receptor (beta chain) sequence together with its context. The antigen remains undetermined. This sample was taken from a study of vaccination effects on CD4 cells after COVID-19. Ahead of sequencing, the ViraFEST assay grew antigen-specific CD4+ T cells using viral peptide pools. Researchers isolated CD4+ T cells once about 11 days of culture had elapsed. BNT162b2 vaccine or mRNA-1273 vaccine was given to participants in two doses. The CDR3 contains 15 residues. Germline V gives CDR1 MNHEY, CDR2 SVGAGI. Trimming pared 0 bases from V and 4 bases from J, leaving 9 bases between. The assay was immunoSEQ multiplex PCR, and TCRdb's table has in-frame clones only and misses some. Here the sample spans some 25,000 clones, roughly 80% being singletons.

This specimen was CD4+ T cells from PBMCs cultured with HCoV-NL63 spike peptides, taken after COVID-19 vaccination. The rearrangement joins TRBV6-5 to TRBJ1-4, with D perhaps matching TRBD1 (6 bases). The TCR comes from a human donor who received a COVID-19 vaccine. CDR3 coding DNA: TGTGCCAGCAGTTACTCGGGGGCCTTTAATGAAAAACTGTTTTTT. Translated, it gives CASSYSGAFNEKLFF.